The rows below give T cell receptor beta chains drawn from one sample of a study of CD8+CD57+ T cells in acquired aplastic anemia. In TCRdb, the reads were re-called with MiXCR into one record per CDR3 protein. The data contain around 150,000 distinct CDR3 sequences, less than 50% of them seen just once; the ten biggest clones take up about 30%. The sequenced sample was sorted CD4+, CD8+, or CD8+CD57+ T cells (not recorded which) from PBMCs. The receptors were gathered from a human donor with aplastic anemia. Both conserved end residues are part of each CDR3. The D gene is left open where the match is weak. Not all rows give a size; the values are once, few, many and, for expanded clones, a class.

j_call clone_size d_call v_call cdr3_aa cdr3_nt
TRBJ2-1 - - TRBV9 CASSGRVTALSYNEQFF TGTGCCAGCAGCGGGCGGGTGACAGCCCTCTCCTACAATGAGCAGTTCTTC
TRBJ1-2 - TRBD1 TRBV5-4 CASSDRAIPYGYTF TGTGCCAGCAGCGACAGGGCCATTCCCTATGGCTACACCTTC
TRBJ2-1 few - TRBV12-3/TRBV12-4 CASSSRGYHGQFF TGTGCCAGCAGTTCCCGGGGATATCATGGGCAGTTCTTC
TRBJ1-6 - - TRBV9 CASSVVDIDSPLHF TGTGCCAGCAGCGTAGTGGACATTGATTCACCCCTCCACTTT
TRBJ2-5 many TRBD2 TRBV5-6 CASSSFLAGAEETQYF TGTGCCAGCAGCTCGTTCCTAGCGGGAGCGGAAGAGACCCAGTACTTC
TRBJ1-1 many - TRBV2 CASSDQRLSPFF TGTGCCAGCAGTGACCAGAGATTAAGTCCTTTCTTT
TRBJ2-5 once - TRBV2 CASSQIVTETQYF TGTGCCAGCAGCCAGATCGTAACCGAGACCCAGTACTTC
TRBJ2-5 - - TRBV7-9 CASSLLLETQYF TGTGCCAGCAGCTTACTACTGGAGACCCAGTACTTC
TRBJ2-7 few - TRBV2 CATLAAYEQYF TGTGCCACCCTGGCAGCCTACGAGCAGTACTTC
TRBJ2-7 - TRBD2 TRBV6-1 CASSARTSGSYEQYF TGTGCCAGCAGTGCAAGGACTAGTGGTTCCTACGAGCAGTACTTC
TRBJ1-6 many - TRBV30 CAWSVGEAPLHF TGTGCCTGGAGTGTAGGGGAGGCACCCCTCCACTTT
TRBJ1-2 few - TRBV7-9 CASRVTKDGYTF TGTGCCAGCAGGGTGACTAAAGATGGCTACACCTTC
TRBJ1-1 many - TRBV10-3 CAISGGTEAFF TGTGCCATCAGCGGGGGGACAGAAGCTTTCTTT
TRBJ2-1 many TRBD1 TRBV11-2 CASSLGRGQGYEQFF TGTGCCAGCAGCTTAGGTAGGGGACAGGGGTATGAGCAGTTCTTC
TRBJ1-1 few - TRBV29-1 CSVDLRDKGMNTEAFF TGCAGCGTCGATCTCCGTGATAAGGGGATGAACACTGAAGCTTTCTTT
TRBJ2-7 - - TRBV18 CASSPLRELYEQYF TGTGCCAGCTCCCCGTTAAGAGAGCTCTACGAGCAGTACTTC
TRBJ2-3 many TRBD2 TRBV6-1 CASSHRTSGTDTQYF TGTGCCAGCAGTCACAGGACTAGCGGCACAGATACGCAGTATTTT
TRBJ2-7 - TRBD1 TRBV7-2 CASTKDRVYEQYF TGTGCCAGCACCAAGGACAGGGTCTACGAGCAGTACTTC
TRBJ1-1 many - TRBV11-3 CASSFYGGTEAFF TGTGCCAGCAGCTTTTATGGTGGCACTGAAGCTTTCTTT
TRBJ2-1 - - TRBV4-2 CASSQIRGRLNNEQFF TGTGCCAGCAGCCAAATCCGGGGTAGGTTGAACAATGAGCAGTTCTTC
TRBJ2-7 - TRBD2 TRBV5-1 CASRGGNGGAVYEQYF TGCGCCAGCAGGGGAGGGAACGGGGGGGCCGTCTACGAGCAGTACTTC
TRBJ2-2 - TRBD2 TRBV27 CASSSKEGGRAFGELFF TGTGCCAGCAGTTCCAAAGAGGGCGGGAGGGCCTTCGGGGAGCTGTTTTTT
TRBJ2-7 few - TRBV2 CASSEEWGEQYF TGTGCCAGCAGTGAAGAATGGGGCGAGCAGTACTTC
TRBJ1-2 once TRBD1 TRBV24-1 CATSDPTWTGSNYGYTF TGTGCCACCAGTGATCCAACGTGGACAGGGTCTAACTATGGCTACACCTTC